The 2 T cell receptor beta chains reported below all come from one sample, sequenced in a study of vaccination effects on CD4 cells after COVID-19. Their antigens remain unidentified. ViraFEST expansion of antigen-specific CD4+ T cells with viral peptide pools preceded sequencing. CD4+ T cell isolation took place after about nine days of culture. Two doses of either BNT162b2 or mRNA-1273 were given to each participant. Produced via immunoSEQ multiplex PCR; TCRdb's table is partial and in-frame only. The table includes under 80,000 clones, around 73% detected once. This specimen consisted of CD4+ T cells from PBMCs cultured with HCoV-229E spike peptides, obtained after COVID-19 vaccination. Receptors originate from a human donor who received a COVID-19 vaccine.

By share, this clone counts as medium-sized. The rearrangement links TRBV4-3 to TRBJ2-2, with TRBD2 as a possible D gene (5 bases). Deletions cut 3 bases from V and 3 bases from J, with 23 bases between. Per germline, CDR1 LGHNA and CDR2 YSLEER. This CDR3 region has 19 residues. DNA of the CDR3: TGCGCCAGCAGCCATACCGCGTGGGCTCGTCTAGCCGACACCGGGGAGCTGTTTTTT. Protein product: CASSHTAWARLADTGELFF.

CDR3 region: CASSLGYSGGYEQYV. DNA for the CDR3: TGTGCCAGCAGCTTAGGGTATAGCGGCGGCTACGAGCAGTACGTC. The chain joins TRBV7-2 to TRBJ2-7; D possibly corresponds to TRBD2 (6 bases). V shed 1 base and J shed 3 bases, with 13 bases lying between them. The CDR3 extends over 15 amino acids. Germline V gene data show CDR1 as SGHTA and CDR2 as FQGNSA.